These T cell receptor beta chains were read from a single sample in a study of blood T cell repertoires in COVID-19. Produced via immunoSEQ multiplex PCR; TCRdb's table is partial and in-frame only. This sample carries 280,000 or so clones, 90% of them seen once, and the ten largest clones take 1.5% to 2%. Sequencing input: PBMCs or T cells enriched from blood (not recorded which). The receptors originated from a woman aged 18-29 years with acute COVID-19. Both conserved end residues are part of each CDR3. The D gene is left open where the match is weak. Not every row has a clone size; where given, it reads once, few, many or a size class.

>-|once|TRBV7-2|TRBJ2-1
TGTGCCAGCAGCTTAGACACCGGGAGAAGGGGCGGCAATGAGCAGTTCTTC
CASSLDTGRRGGNEQFF
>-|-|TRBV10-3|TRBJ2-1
TGTGCCATCAGTGAGCCTAAGCGAGGGGGCAATGAGCAGTTCTTC
CAISEPKRGGNEQFF
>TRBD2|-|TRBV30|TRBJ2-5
TGTGCCCGAAGGACTAGGGGAGGAGAGACCCAGTACTTC
CARRTRGGETQYF
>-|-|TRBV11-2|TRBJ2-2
TGTGCCAGCGGCGGTCGCGCGAACACCGGGGAGCTGTTTTTT
CASGGRANTGELFF
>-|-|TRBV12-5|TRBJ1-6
TGTGCTAGTGGTTCGTGGTGGCTGGACAGAAATTCACCCCTCCACTTT
CASGSWWLDRNSPLHF
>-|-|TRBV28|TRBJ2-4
TGTGCCAGCATTGGGGAGAGACTAGCCAAAAACATTCAGTACTTC
CASIGERLAKNIQYF
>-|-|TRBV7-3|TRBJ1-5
TGTGCCAGCAGCTTATCCGGCGGGCAGCCCCAGCATTTT
CASSLSGGQPQHF
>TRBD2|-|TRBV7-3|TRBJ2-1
TGTGCCAGCAGCTTAAGAGGGACTAGCGGGAGCAATGAGCAGTTCTTC
CASSLRGTSGSNEQFF
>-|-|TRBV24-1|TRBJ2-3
TGTGCCACCAGTAGCCACCGAGACACAGATACGCAGTATTTT
CATSSHRDTDTQYF
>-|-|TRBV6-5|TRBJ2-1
TGTGCCAGCAGTTACTCTACCGGGAGTTATTCGGGTGAGCAGTTCTTC
CASSYSTGSYSGEQFF
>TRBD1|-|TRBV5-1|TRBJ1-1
TGCGCCAGCAGCTTCCAGGGGGTTAGGAACACTGAAGCTTTCTTT
CASSFQGVRNTEAFF
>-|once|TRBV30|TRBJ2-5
TGTGCCTGGAGTGCCAACGGGGTTTCTCCCCAGTACTTC
CAWSANGVSPQYF
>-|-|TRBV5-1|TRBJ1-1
TGCGCCAGCAGCTTCGGCACTGAAGCTTTCTTT
CASSFGTEAFF
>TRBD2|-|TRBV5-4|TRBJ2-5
TGTGCCAGCAGCTTAGTGGTACTAGCGGGAGTTCAAGAGACCCAGTACTTC
CASSLVVLAGVQETQYF
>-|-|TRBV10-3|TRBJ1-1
TGTGCCATCAGTTTACAGGCGGGAAACACTGAAGCTTTCTTT
CAISLQAGNTEAFF
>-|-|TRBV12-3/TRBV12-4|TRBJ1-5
TGTGCCAGCACCACAGGGACAAATCAGCCCCAGCATTTT
CASTTGTNQPQHF
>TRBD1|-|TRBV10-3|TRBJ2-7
TGTGCCATCAGTGACAGGGGGAGATACGAGCAGTACTTC
CAISDRGRYEQYF
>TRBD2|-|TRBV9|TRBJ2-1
TGTGCCAGCAGCGTAGCCGCCCCTAGCGGGCGCTCCTACAATGAGCAGTTCTTC
CASSVAAPSGRSYNEQFF
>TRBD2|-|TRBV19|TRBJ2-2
TGTGCCAGTAGTAACCTCGAGGGAGGGCCCGGGGAGCTGTTTTTT
CASSNLEGGPGELFF
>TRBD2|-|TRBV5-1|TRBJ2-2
TGCGCCAGCAGCCCGATAGCGGGAGTGAACACCGGGGAGCTGTTTTTT
CASSPIAGVNTGELFF
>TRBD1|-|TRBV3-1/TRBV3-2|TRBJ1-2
TGTGCCAGCAGCCGGGGGACAGGGGGATGGAATGGCTACACCTTC
CASSRGTGGWNGYTF
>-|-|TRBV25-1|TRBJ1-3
TGTGCCAGCAGTGAAGGAGGGATCTCTGGAAACACCATATATTTT
CASSEGGISGNTIYF
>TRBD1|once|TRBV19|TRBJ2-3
TGTGCCAGTAGTATACTAGGGGGCATAGCAGATACGCAGTATTTT
CASSILGGIADTQYF
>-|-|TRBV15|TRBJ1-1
TGTGCCACCAGCAGAGCGGGATCTTTGGGGATGAAAGCTTTCTTT
CATSRAGSLGMKAFF
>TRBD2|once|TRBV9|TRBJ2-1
TGTGCCAGCAGCCCCATAAGCGGGACCAACAATGAGCAGTTCTTC
CASSPISGTNNEQFF
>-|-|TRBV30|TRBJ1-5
TGTGCCTGGAGCGGGGGAGTCCATCAGCCCCAGCATTTT
CAWSGGVHQPQHF
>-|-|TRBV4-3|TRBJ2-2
TGCGCCAGCAGCCAAGCCGGACTACCCAACACCGGGGAGCTGTTTTTT
CASSQAGLPNTGELFF
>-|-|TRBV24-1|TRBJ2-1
TGTGCCACCAGTGATCTTAGCCAATCCTACAATGAGCAGTTCTTC
CATSDLSQSYNEQFF
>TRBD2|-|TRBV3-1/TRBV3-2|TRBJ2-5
TGTGCCAGCAGCCTCAGCGGGGGTTCGGAGACCCAGTACTTC
CASSLSGGSETQYF
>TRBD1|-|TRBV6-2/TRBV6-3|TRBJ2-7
TGTGCCAGCAGCAACGGACAGGCTGGGGGCGAGCAGTACTTC
CASSNGQAGGEQYF
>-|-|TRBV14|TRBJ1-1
TGTGCCAGCAGCGGCCAACCTGGGAACACTGAAGCTTTCTTT
CASSGQPGNTEAFF
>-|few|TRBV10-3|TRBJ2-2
TGTGCCATCAGTGATTCGGTTTCCGGGGAGCTGTTTTTT
CAISDSVSGELFF
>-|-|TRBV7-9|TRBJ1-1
TGTGCCAGCAGCGTAATCGAGACGGCGGCCACTGAAGCTTTCTTT
CASSVIETAATEAFF
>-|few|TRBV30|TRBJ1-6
TGTGCCTGGAGGAGGGTAAATAATTCACCCCTCCACTTT
CAWRRVNNSPLHF
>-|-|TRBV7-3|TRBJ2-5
TGTGCCAGCAGCTCCGGGGGAGAGACCCAGTACTTC
CASSSGGETQYF
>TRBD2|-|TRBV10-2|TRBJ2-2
TGCGCCAGCGGACTAGCGGGAGCTTACACCGGGGAGCTGTTTTTT
CASGLAGAYTGELFF
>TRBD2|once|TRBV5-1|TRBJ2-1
TGCGCCAGCAGCTTGGGCCTATGGCGGGAGGGCCGCAATGAGCAGTTCTTC
CASSLGLWREGRNEQFF
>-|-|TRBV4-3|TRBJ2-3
TGCGCCAGCAGCCAAGGCGTCCTAGCGTCCCCAGATACGCAGTATTTT
CASSQGVLASPDTQYF
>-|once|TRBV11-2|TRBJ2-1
TGTGCCAGCAGCTCATCGCATGTAGATGAGCAGTTCTTC
CASSSSHVDEQFF
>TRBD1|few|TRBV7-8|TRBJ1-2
TGTGCCAGCAGCACCTACAGGGGGAGGGCTAACTATGGCTACACCTTC
CASSTYRGRANYGYTF
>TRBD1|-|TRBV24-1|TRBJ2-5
TGTGCCACCAGTGATTTTGAACAGGGGGCGGAGACCCAGTACTTC
CATSDFEQGAETQYF
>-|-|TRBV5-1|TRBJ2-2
TGCGCCAGCAGCTTAGTGCGCACCGGGGAGCTGTTTTTT
CASSLVRTGELFF
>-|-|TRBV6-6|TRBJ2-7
TGTGCCAGCAGCAGCGTGCCTCGGGGGTACCGGGACGAGCAGTACTTC
CASSSVPRGYRDEQYF
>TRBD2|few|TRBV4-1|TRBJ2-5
TGCGCCAGCAGCCAAGAACTAGCGGGACCTAAGACCCAGTACTTC
CASSQELAGPKTQYF
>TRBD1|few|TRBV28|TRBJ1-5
TGTGCCAGCAGTTTAACAGGGGGGGACAATCAGCCCCAGCATTTT
CASSLTGGDNQPQHF
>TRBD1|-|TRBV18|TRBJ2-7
TGTGCCAGCTCACCTACAGCCGGGACAGGGGCGTACGAGCAGTACTTC
CASSPTAGTGAYEQYF
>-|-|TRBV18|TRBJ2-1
TGTGCCAGCTCACCACGAAGCGGTACGGACAATGAGCAGTTCTTC
CASSPRSGTDNEQFF
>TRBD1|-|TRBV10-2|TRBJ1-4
TGCGCCAGCAGTGAAGACAGGGTCCCCGAAAAACTGTTTTTT
CASSEDRVPEKLFF